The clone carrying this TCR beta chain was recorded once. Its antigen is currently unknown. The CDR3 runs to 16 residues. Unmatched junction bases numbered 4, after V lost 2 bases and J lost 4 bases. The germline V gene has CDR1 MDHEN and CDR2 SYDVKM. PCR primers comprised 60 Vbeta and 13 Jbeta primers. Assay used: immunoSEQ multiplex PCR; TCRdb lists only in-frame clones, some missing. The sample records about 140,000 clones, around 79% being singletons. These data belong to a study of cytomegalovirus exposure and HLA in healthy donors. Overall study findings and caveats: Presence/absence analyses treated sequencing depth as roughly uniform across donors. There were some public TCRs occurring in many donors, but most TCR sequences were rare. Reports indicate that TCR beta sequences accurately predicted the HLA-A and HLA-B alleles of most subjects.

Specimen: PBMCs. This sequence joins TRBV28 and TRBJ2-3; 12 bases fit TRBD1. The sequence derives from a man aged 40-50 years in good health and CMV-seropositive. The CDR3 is CASSLGDRGPSDTQYF. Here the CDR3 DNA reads TGTGCCAGCAGTTTAGGGGACAGGGGGCCGTCAGATACGCAGTATTTT.